What follows are 8 T cell receptor beta chains derived from one specimen sequenced in a study of T cell responses to AZD1222 COVID-19 vaccine (dated by TCRdb to the early 2020s). In light of the paper, this sample's time point label describes: baseline before first vaccination. Library construction relied on the immunoSEQ multiplex PCR assay. TCRdb limited this immuneACCESS table to in-frame rearrangements with V and J called. A share of clones is missing; checked studies link under half to unresolved V genes, and the rest is unexplained. For this sample the table gives over 150,000 clones, of which around 89% were detected only once. The ten largest clones capture roughly 6.9% of the sample. This material consisted of peripheral blood, taken on day 0 of AZD1222 vaccination. The receptors derive from an adult in good health.

The gene calls are TRBV2 and TRBJ1-5; D unclear. V gave up 6 bases and J gave up 0 bases, with 12 bases separating them. CDR3 length: 15 amino acids. The germline CDR1 and CDR2 sequences are SNHLY and FYNNEI. CDR3 sequence: CASRSQSYSNQPQHF. The CDR3 region has the DNA TGTGCCAGCAGGAGCCAAAGCTATAGCAATCAGCCCCAGCATTTT. The variable domain in full, with the rest retrieved from reference TRBV2 and TRBJ1-5, is EPEVTQTPSHQVTQMGQEVILRCVPISNHLYFYWYRQILGQKVEFLVSFYNNEISEKSEIFDDQFSVERPDGSNFTLKIRSTKLEDSAMYFCASRSQSYSNQPQHFGDGTRLSIL.

The J gene is TRBJ2-5, the V gene TRBV9, with TRBD1 as a possible D gene (5 bases). This CDR3 has 16 amino acids. V dropped 3 bases and J dropped 1 base, with 16 bases sitting between them. CDR1 and CDR2 from the germline V gene are SGDLS and YYNGEE. The CDR3 here is CASSAPTASGQETQYF. The CDR3 DNA reads TGTGCCAGCAGCGCCCCGACAGCCTCGGGCCAAGAGACCCAGTACTTC.

Note on this clone: The CDR3 end shows no conserved phenylalanine or tryptophan, and so a read error is likely. It is unclear where the CDR3 begins or ends on the DNA, so no DNA is shown, and the CDR3 is as TCRdb lists it. This chain uses TRBV7-6 with TRBJ2-3; the DNA was not compared with TRBD2, the D call given in the table. Germline V gene data show CDR1 as SGHVS and CDR2 as FNYEAQ. The CDR3 spans 8 amino acids, including both terminal residues. The CDR3 reads CAEREVRP.

The chain uses TRBV4-1 and TRBJ1-6, with a weak D call TRBD1 (5 bases). Germline loops: CDR1 MGHRA, CDR2 YSYEKL. Trimming took 3 bases from V and 8 from J, leaving 14 bases between them. This CDR3 has 15 residues. The CDR3 bases are TGCGCCAGCAGCCACCTGGGACGGAGAGATTCACCCCTCCACTTT. It yields the protein CASSHLGRRDSPLHF.

The genes are TRBV5-4 and TRBJ2-7; the D call may be TRBD1 or TRBD2 (5 bases each). Trimming took 2 bases from V and 6 from J, leaving 12 bases between them. The V gene's germline CDR1 is SGHNT and CDR2 YYREEE (reference sequence). This CDR3 has 13 residues. The CDR3 DNA sequence: TGTGCCAGCAGCTTCGGGGCAGGCTTCGAGCAGTACGTC. It translates to CASSFGAGFEQYV.

This clone has more than one count but fewer than ten. This rearrangement joins TRBV18 to TRBJ1-5; the D gene is possibly TRBD1 (5 bases). Trimming removed 5 bases at V and 0 bases at J, with 11 bases between. The CDR3 length is 15 residues. Germline V CDR1 and CDR2: KGHSH, LQKENI. CDR3 loop: CASSRGEVSNQPQHF. The CDR3 coding sequence is TGTGCCAGCTCAAGGGGAGAGGTTAGCAATCAGCCCCAGCATTTT.

The gene calls are TRBV10-3 and TRBJ1-3, with D hard to call. The CDR3 length is 16 residues. V lost 0 bases and J 0 bases, leaving 9 bases between the germline ends. Germline V CDR1 and CDR2: ENHRY, SYGVKD. In DNA, the CDR3 is TGTGCCATCAGTGAGTCGAAGGCGGACTCTGGAAACACCATATATTTT. Its translation is CAISESKADSGNTIYF.

J is TRBJ1-1 and V is TRBV6-5, with D maybe TRBD1 (5 bases). V was shortened by 10 bases and J by 4 bases, with 10 bases between the two germline ends. The CDR3 totals 11 residues. The germline V gene encodes CDR1 MNHEY and CDR2 SVGAGI. The CDR3 is CATSQGTEAFF. DNA for the CDR3: TGTGCCACCTCTCAGGGCACTGAAGCTTTCTTT.